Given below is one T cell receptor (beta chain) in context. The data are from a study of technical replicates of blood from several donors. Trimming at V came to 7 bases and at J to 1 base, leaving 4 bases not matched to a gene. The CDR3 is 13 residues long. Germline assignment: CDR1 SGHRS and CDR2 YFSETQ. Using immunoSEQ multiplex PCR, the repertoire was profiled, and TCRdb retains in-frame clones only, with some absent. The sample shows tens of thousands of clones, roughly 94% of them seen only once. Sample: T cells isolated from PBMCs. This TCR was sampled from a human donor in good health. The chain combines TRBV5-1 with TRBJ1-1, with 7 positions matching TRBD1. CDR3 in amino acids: CASGAGGNTEAFF. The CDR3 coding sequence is TGCGCCAGCGGGGCAGGGGGGAACACTGAAGCTTTCTTT.